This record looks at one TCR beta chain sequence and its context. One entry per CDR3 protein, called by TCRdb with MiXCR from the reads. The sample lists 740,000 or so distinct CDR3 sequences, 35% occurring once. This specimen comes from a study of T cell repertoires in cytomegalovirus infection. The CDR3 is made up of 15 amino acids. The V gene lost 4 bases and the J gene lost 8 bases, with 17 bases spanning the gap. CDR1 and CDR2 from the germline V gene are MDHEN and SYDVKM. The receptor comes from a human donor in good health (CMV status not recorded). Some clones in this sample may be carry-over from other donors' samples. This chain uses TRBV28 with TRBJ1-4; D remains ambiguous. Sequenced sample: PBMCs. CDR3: CASSSHGELPEKLFF. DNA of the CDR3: TGTGCCAGCAGTTCTCACGGGGAGCTACCCGAAAAACTGTTTTTT.